What follows are 20 T cell receptor beta chains derived from one specimen sequenced in a study of blood T cell repertoires in COVID-19 (dated by TCRdb to 2019 to 2021). To prepare the library, the immunoSEQ multiplex PCR assay was applied. Imported from immuneACCESS, the table was reduced by TCRdb to in-frame sequences with V and J called. These copies leave out some clones; in studies compared against another copy, an unresolved V gene accounts for under half, and the cause of the remainder is not known. In all, the sample holds 110,000 or so clones, and nearly 90% of those were seen once. Jointly, the top ten make up almost 8.5% of the sample. The sample consisted of peripheral blood. The receptors come from an older woman who had recovered from COVID-19.

This rearrangement joins TRBV6-2 or TRBV6-3 to TRBJ2-7; D remains unclear. The CDR3 runs to 16 residues. In germline, CDR1 is MNHEY, CDR2 SVGEGT. V was shortened by 0 bases and J by 4 bases, with 16 bases between the two germline ends. Here the CDR3 DNA reads TGTGCCAGCAGTTACTCGAGTCCAGGCCGATCGTACGAGCAGTACTTC. Its translation: CASSYSSPGRSYEQYF.

The rearrangement uses TRBV5-1 and TRBJ1-6, with TRBD1 as a possible D gene (5 bases). V was clipped by 2 bases and J by 8 bases, with 5 bases between them. CDR1 and CDR2 from the germline V gene are SGHRS and YFSETQ. This CDR3 contains 12 residues. As DNA, the CDR3 is TGCGCCAGCAGCTTAGGGGATTCACCCCTCCACTTT. Protein sequence: CASSLGDSPLHF.

The genes are TRBV24-1 and TRBJ2-5; the match to TRBD2 covers 8 bases. There are 14 residues in the CDR3. Trimming cost V 6 bases and J 1 base; bases outside gene matches: 3. Germline V gene lookup returns CDR1 KGHDR and CDR2 SFDVKD. The DNA of the CDR3 is TGTGCCACCAGTCCCGGGGGGGGCCAAGAGACCCAGTACTTC. Protein sequence: CATSPGGGQETQYF.

V and J are TRBV7-9 and TRBJ2-7; perhaps TRBD2 as D (6 bases). The CDR3 length is 14 residues. Germline V gene sequence: CDR1 SEHNR, CDR2 FQNEAQ (reference sequence). V was pared by 1 base and J by 6 bases, with 13 bases between. This CDR3 is CASSLGAGRGEQYF. CDR3 sequence (DNA): TGTGCCAGCAGCTTAGGGGCGGGACGGGGCGAGCAGTACTTC.

The gene calls are TRBV4-2 and TRBJ1-4; D might be TRBD1 (5 bases). The CDR3 extends over 16 amino acids. Looked up from germline, CDR1 is LGHNA and CDR2 is YNFKEQ. V lost 0 bases, J lost 4 bases, and 12 bases lay in between. CDR3 residues: CASSQEGEGFNEKLFF. The CDR3 nucleotides read TGTGCCAGCAGCCAAGAAGGGGAAGGGTTTAATGAAAAACTGTTTTTT.

The chain couples TRBV9 to TRBJ1-4, with D unresolved. V was shortened by 4 bases and J by 1 base, with 8 bases between the two germline ends. CDR1 is SGDLS, CDR2 YYNGEE, per germline. This CDR3 has 14 residues. The chain's CDR3 is CASSPVLTNEKLFF. The CDR3 nucleotides read TGTGCCAGCAGCCCAGTCTTAACTAATGAAAAACTGTTTTTT.

A remark on this clone: This sample includes further DNA sequences coding for the same CDR3. The chain couples TRBV6-5 to TRBJ2-5; D might be TRBD1 (6 bases). This CDR3 contains 15 residues. Germline V gene lookup returns CDR1 MNHEY and CDR2 SVGAGI. V was cut by 0 bases and J by 4 bases, with 12 bases left in between. The CDR3 bases are TGTGCCAGCAGTTACTCGGGTACAGGGCGAGAGACCCAGTACTTC. Translating gives CASSYSGTGRETQYF.

The rearrangement joins TRBV7-2 to TRBJ2-5; D gene uncertain. The V end was cut by 3 bases, the J end by 4 bases, with 12 bases between. The germline V gene encodes CDR1 SGHTA and CDR2 FQGNSA. The CDR3 consists of 14 residues. The CDR3 DNA is TGTGCCAGCAGCTTTGCCACTGTTCGAGAGACCCAGTACTTC. Amino acids: CASSFATVRETQYF.

V usage is TRBV5-5 and J usage is TRBJ2-7; TRBD1 matches at 7 bases. Germline lookup yields CDR1 SGHKS and CDR2 YYEKEE (reference sequence). V gave up 0 bases and J gave up 5 bases; unmatched junction bases: 14. The CDR3 spans 17 residues. The chain's CDR3 is CASSLGTGRRPTHEQYF. CDR3 nucleotide sequence: TGTGCCAGCAGCTTGGGGACAGGACGCCGGCCAACTCACGAGCAGTACTTC.

V is TRBV5-4 and J is TRBJ2-3, with TRBD1 matching 7 bases. The trim removed 4 bases at V and 1 base at J, leaving 6 bases unmatched. The CDR3 consists of 15 residues. Germline CDR1 is SGHNT and CDR2 is YYREEE (reference sequence). CDR3 DNA sequence: TGTGCCAGCAGCCTAGACAGGGTGGGCACAGATACGCAGTATTTT. Its translation is CASSLDRVGTDTQYF.

V and J are TRBV6-6 and TRBJ1-6, with 9 nucleotides matching TRBD1. This CDR3 region has 14 residues. Germline loops: CDR1 MNHNY, CDR2 SVGAGI (reference sequence). Trimming at V came to 5 bases and at J to 7 bases, leaving 3 bases not matched to a gene. The CDR3 spells CASSLTGGNSPLHF. The CDR3 coding sequence is TGTGCCAGCAGTCTGACAGGGGGGAATTCACCCCTCCACTTT.

The chain joins TRBV29-1 to TRBJ1-2, with D possibly being TRBD1 (6 bases). The V and J ends lost 7 bases and 1 base respectively, with 19 bases between them. The V gene's germline CDR1 is SQVTM and CDR2 ANQGSEA. The CDR3 has 15 residues. The CDR3 coding sequence is TGCAGCGCCGACAACAGGGCTCCCAGTAACTATGGCTACACCTTC. Its protein is CSADNRAPSNYGYTF. Filled out from reference TRBV29-1 and TRBJ1-2, the complete variable domain reads SAVISQKPSRDICQRGTSLTIQCQVDSQVTMMFWYRQQPGQSLTLIATANQGSEATYESGFVIDKFPISRPNLTFSTLTVSNMSPEDSSIYLCSADNRAPSNYGYTFGSGTRLTVV.

This CDR3 reads CASSPPGGHTGELFF. The CDR3 coding sequence is TGTGCCAGCAGCCCCCCGGGGGGCCACACCGGGGAGCTGTTTTTT. The chain uses TRBV7-3 and TRBJ2-2, with D tentatively TRBD2 (7 bases). The CDR3 sequence is 15 residues long. Germline V lookup: CDR1 SGHTA, CDR2 FQGTGA. Trimming left V 5 bases short and J 3 bases short, with 13 bases between.

This chain connects TRBV5-6 to TRBJ2-7; TRBD1 is a possible D gene (6 bases). Germline V lookup: CDR1 SGHDT, CDR2 YYEEEE. The CDR3 is 13 amino acids. Trimming took 2 bases from V and 3 from J, leaving 9 bases between them. The CDR3 nucleotides read TGTGCCAGCAGCTTAGGACAGTTCTACGAGCAGTACTTC. It encodes CASSLGQFYEQYF. The full variable domain, its missing parts supplied by reference TRBV5-6 and TRBJ2-7, is DAGVTQSPTHLIKTRGQQVTLRCSPKSGHDTVSWYQQALGQGPQFIFQYYEEEERQRGNFPDRFSGHQFPNYSSELNVNALLLGDSALYLCASSLGQFYEQYFGPGTRLTVT.

This chain uses TRBV18 with TRBJ1-5; D might be TRBD1 (5 bases). V lost 2 bases and J lost 5, with 13 bases in between. This CDR3 spans 15 amino acids. The V gene's germline CDR1 is KGHSH and CDR2 LQKENI. For the CDR3, the DNA is TGTGCCAGCTCACCAAGGGGTGGGGGGGATCAGCCCCAGCATTTT. Translation gives CASSPRGGGDQPQHF.

This chain uses TRBV9 with TRBJ1-3, with 9 bases matching TRBD1. There are 17 residues in the CDR3. V was pared by 3 bases and J by 0 bases, with 7 bases of the junction left unmatched. Germline V CDR1 and CDR2: SGDLS, YYNGEE. The CDR3 bases are TGTGCCAGCAGCGCTGGGACAGGGCCCAACTCTGGAAACACCATATATTTT. This sequence encodes CASSAGTGPNSGNTIYF.

This clone was detected only once. The chain recombines TRBV4-3 with TRBJ1-2; tentative D call: TRBD1 (6 bases). V was pared by 0 bases and J by 3 bases, with 20 bases between. The CDR3 loop spans 18 amino acids. Looked up from germline, CDR1 is LGHNA and CDR2 is YSLEER. The CDR3 region is CASSQDRAGALFYYGYTF. The CDR3 nucleotides are TGCGCCAGCAGCCAAGATCGGGCAGGGGCCCTTTTCTACTATGGCTACACCTTC.

Only one count was recorded for this clone. The chain combines TRBV27 with TRBJ1-1; a possible D gene is TRBD1 (6 bases). Germline CDR1 is MNHEY and CDR2 is SMNVEV (reference sequence). With 6 bases removed from V and 9 bases from J, the gap between germline ends came to 14 bases. The CDR3 extends over 12 amino acids. CDR3 loop: CASSTQGWKAFF. CDR3 DNA sequence: TGTGCCAGCAGCACTCAGGGGTGGAAAGCTTTCTTT.

The genes are TRBV9 and TRBJ1-5; 7 bases fit TRBD1. V gave up 4 bases and J gave up 9 bases; unmatched junction bases: 10. Looked up from germline, CDR1 is SGDLS and CDR2 is YYNGEE. The CDR3 extends over 14 amino acids. The CDR3 DNA sequence: TGTGCCAGCAGCCCCGGACAGGTCGGAGGGCCCCAGCATTTT. This codes for CASSPGQVGGPQHF.

This clone has more than one count but fewer than ten. The rearrangement joins TRBV18 to TRBJ2-7; 9 nucleotides align to TRBD1. The CDR3 covers 15 residues. V was clipped by 4 bases and J by 2 bases; unmatched bases: 6. CDR1 KGHSH and CDR2 LQKENI come from the germline V gene. The CDR3 region has the DNA TGTGCCAGCTCACGAGGGACAGGGTCCACCTACGAGCAGTACTTC. It codes for CASSRGTGSTYEQYF.